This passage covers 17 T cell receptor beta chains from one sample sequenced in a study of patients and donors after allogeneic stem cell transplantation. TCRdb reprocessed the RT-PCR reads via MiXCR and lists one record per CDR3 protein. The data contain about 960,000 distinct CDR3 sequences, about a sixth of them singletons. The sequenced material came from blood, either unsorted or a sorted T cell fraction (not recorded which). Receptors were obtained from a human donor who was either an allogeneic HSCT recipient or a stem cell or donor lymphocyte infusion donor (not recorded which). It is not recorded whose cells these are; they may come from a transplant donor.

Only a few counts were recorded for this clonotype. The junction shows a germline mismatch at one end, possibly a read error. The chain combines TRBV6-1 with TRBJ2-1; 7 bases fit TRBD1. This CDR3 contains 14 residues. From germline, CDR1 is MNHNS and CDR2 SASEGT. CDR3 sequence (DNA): TGTGCGAGCAAACAGGGGCTGTCCTACAATGAGCAGTTCTTC. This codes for CASKQGLSYNEQFF.

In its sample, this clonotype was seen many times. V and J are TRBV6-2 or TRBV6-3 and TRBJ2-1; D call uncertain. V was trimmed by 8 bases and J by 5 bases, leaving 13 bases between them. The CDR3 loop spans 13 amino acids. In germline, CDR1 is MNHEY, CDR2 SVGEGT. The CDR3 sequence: CASVLDQNNEQFF. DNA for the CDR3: TGTGCCAGCGTTCTGGACCAGAACAATGAGCAGTTCTTC.

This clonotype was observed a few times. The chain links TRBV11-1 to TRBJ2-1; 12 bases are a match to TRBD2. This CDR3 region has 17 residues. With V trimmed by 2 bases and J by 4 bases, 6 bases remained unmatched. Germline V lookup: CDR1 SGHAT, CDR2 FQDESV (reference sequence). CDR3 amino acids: CASSLYETSGGYNEQFF. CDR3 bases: TGTGCCAGCAGCTTATATGAGACTAGCGGGGGATACAATGAGCAGTTCTTC.

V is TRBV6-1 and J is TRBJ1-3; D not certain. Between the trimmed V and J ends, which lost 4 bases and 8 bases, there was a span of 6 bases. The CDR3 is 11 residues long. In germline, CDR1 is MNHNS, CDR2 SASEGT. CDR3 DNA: TGTGCCAGCAGTGGCGAGTACACCATATATTTT. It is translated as CASSGEYTIYF.

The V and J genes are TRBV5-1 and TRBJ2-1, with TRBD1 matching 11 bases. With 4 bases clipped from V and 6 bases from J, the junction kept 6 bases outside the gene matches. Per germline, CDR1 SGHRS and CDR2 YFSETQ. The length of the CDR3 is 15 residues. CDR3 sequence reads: CASSLPGQGGNEQFF. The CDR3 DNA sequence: TGCGCCAGCAGCCTCCCGGGACAGGGGGGCAATGAGCAGTTCTTC.

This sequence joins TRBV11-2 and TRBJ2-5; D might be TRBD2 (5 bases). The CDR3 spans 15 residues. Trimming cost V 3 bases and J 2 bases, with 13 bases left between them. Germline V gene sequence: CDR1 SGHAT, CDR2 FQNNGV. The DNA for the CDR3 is TGTGCCAGCAGCTTCCGACTATTCTCGCAAGAGACCCAGTACTTC. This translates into CASSFRLFSQETQYF.

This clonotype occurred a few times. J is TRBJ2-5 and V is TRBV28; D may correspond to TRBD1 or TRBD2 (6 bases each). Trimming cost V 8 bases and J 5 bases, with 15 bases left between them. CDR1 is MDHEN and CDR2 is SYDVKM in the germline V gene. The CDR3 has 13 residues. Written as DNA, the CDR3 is TGTGCCAGCTTAAAGGGGGGTAGGGAGACCCAGTACTTC. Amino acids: CASLKGGRETQYF.

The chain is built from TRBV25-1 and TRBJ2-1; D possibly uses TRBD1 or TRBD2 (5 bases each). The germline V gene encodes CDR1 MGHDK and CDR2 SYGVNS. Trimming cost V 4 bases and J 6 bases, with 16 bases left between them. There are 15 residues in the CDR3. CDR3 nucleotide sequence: TGTGCCAGCAGTGCACAAAGGGACGTGGCCAATGAGCAGTTCTTC. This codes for CASSAQRDVANEQFF.

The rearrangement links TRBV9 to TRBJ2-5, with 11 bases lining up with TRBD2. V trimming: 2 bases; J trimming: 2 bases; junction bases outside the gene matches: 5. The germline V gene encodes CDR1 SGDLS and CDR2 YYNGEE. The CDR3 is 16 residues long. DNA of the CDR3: TGTGCCAGCAGCGTTGTAGCGGGAGGGCCGCAAGAGACCCAGTACTTC. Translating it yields CASSVVAGGPQETQYF.

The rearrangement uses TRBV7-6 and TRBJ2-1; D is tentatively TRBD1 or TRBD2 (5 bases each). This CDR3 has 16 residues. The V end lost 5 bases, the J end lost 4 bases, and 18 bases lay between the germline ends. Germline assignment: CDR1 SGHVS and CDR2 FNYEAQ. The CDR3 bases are TGTGCCAGCAGCACATGGACATTGGGGACGTACAATGAGCAGTTCTTC. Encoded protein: CASSTWTLGTYNEQFF. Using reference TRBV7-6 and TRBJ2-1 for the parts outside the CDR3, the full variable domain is GAGVSQSPRYKVTKRGQDVALRCDPISGHVSLYWYRQALGQGPEFLTYFNYEAQQDKSGLPNDRFSAERPEGSISTLTIQRTEQRDSAMYRCASSTWTLGTYNEQFFGPGTRLTVL.

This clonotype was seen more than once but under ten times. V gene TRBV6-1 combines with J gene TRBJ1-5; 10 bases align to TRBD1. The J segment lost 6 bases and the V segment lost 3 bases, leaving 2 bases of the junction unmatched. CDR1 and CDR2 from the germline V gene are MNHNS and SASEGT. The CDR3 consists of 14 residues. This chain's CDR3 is CASSDRTGGQPQHF. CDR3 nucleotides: TGTGCCAGCAGTGATAGGACAGGGGGTCAGCCCCAGCATTTT.

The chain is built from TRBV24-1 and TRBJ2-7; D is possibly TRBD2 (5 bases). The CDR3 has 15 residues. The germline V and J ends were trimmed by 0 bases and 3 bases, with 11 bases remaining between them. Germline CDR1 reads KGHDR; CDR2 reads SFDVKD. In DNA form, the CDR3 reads TGTGCCACCAGTGATTTGGTCGGGAACCACTACGAGCAGTACTTC. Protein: CATSDLVGNHYEQYF.

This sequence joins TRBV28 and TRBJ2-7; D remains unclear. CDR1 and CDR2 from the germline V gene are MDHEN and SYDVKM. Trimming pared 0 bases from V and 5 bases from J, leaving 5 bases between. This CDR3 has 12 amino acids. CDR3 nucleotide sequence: TGTGCCAGCAGTTTATGGGTTGACGAGCAGTACTTC. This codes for CASSLWVDEQYF. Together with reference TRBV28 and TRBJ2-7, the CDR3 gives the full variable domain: DVKVTQSSRYLVKRTGEKVFLECVQDMDHENMFWYRQDPGLGLRLIYFSYDVKMKEKGDIPEGYSVSREKKERFSLILESASTNQTSMYLCASSLWVDEQYFGPGTRLTVT.

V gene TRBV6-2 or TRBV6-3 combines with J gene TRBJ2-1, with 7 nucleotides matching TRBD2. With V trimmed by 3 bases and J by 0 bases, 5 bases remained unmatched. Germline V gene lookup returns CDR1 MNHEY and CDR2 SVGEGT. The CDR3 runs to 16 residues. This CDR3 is CASSYRPSGSYNEQFF. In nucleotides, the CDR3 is TGTGCCAGCAGTTATCGTCCTAGCGGCTCCTACAATGAGCAGTTCTTC.

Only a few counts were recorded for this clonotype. CDR3 DNA: TGTGCCAGCAGTCTACAAGCGGGGGGGCCCACAGATACGCAGTATTTT. Translated, it gives CASSLQAGGPTDTQYF. V gene TRBV6-1 combines with J gene TRBJ2-3, with 10 bases that match TRBD2. The junction had 7 bases not matched to a gene; V was cut back by 5 bases and J by 2 bases. The CDR3 consists of 16 residues. From germline, CDR1 is MNHNS and CDR2 SASEGT.

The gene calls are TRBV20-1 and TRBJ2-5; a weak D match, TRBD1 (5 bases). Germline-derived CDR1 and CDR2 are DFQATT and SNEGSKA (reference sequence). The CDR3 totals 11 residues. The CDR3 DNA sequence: TGCTCGACCGACAGCCAAGAGACCCAGTACTTC. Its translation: CSTDSQETQYF.

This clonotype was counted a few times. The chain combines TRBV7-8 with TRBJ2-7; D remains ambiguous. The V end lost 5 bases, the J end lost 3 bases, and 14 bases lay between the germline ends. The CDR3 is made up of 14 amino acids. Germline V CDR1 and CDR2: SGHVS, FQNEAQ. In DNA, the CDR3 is TGTGCCAGCAGCGAAGACACGATTCACTACGAGCAGTACTTC. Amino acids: CASSEDTIHYEQYF.